This T cell receptor beta chain was recovered during a study of blood T cell repertoires in COVID-19. The germline gives CDR1 MNHEY, CDR2 SVGAGI. After removal of 5 bases from V and 5 bases from J, the junction contained 6 bases not matched to a gene. The CDR3 is made up of 15 amino acids. The method was immunoSEQ multiplex PCR; TCRdb's version includes in-frame clones alone and lacks a portion of them. The sample has some 99,000 clones, around 90% seen once; the top ten hold 3.5% to 5%. Seattle patient enrollment occurred during active infection, with longitudinal follow-up thereafter. Sequenced: peripheral blood. The clonotype comes from a human donor with COVID-19, enrolled during active disease. The donor label of this sample is uncertain. J is TRBJ1-6 and V is TRBV6-5; 7 nucleotides align to TRBD1. The CDR3 bases are TGTGCCAGCAGTCCCCGGGACAGAGATAATTCACCCCTCCACTTT. Translated: CASSPRDRDNSPLHF.